This TCR beta chain stems from a study of regulatory T cells in long-lasting Graves disease. As for the study in general: Newly diagnosed Graves' patients had under 3 months of antithyroid drugs.

Construction of TCR beta libraries relied on iRepertoire HTBI primers and on Arm-PCR targeting CDR3 regions. Via MiXCR, TCRdb re-called the multiplex PCR reads, giving one row per CDR3 protein. Of about 530,000 distinct CDR3 sequences in the sample, about 16% were seen once. Comment on this clonotype: Its antigen remains unidentified.

Unmatched junction bases numbered 10, after V lost 4 bases and J lost 6 bases. This CDR3 region has 17 residues. Germline CDR1 and CDR2: SGDLS and YYNGEE. As for time point: newly diagnosed GD, antithyroid drugs for less than 3 months. After RNA was extracted from PBMCs, the TCR library was made from it. General observations from the study: Persistent disease preferred TRBV28, TRBJ1-2 and TRBJ2-5; new disease, TRBV20-1 and TRBJ2-1.

This sample also appeared in a second study, on T cells in Graves' hyperthyroidism and ophthalmopathy. Per that study: Lactation, pregnancy, other autoimmune disease or uncontrolled infection led to exclusion of patients. Researchers ran a first-round RT-PCR on the TCR CDR3 using the HTBI primer set.

J is TRBJ1-6 and V is TRBV9; TRBD1 matches 10 bases. The clonotype was recovered from a woman aged 35-60 years with Graves disease. Sequencing used peripheral blood mononuclear cells (PBMCs), obtained at new diagnosis, from a patient treated with antithyroid drugs. Written as DNA, the CDR3 is TGTGCCAGCAGCCTCACCGGGACAGGGGCTCCTAATTCACCCCTCCACTTT. This codes for CASSLTGTGAPNSPLHF.